The 31 T cell receptor beta chains below all came from one sample that was sequenced in a study of T cell clones after liver transplantation (dated by TCRdb to about 2019). The protocol used for the library was the immunoSEQ multiplex PCR assay. TCRdb re-hosts the immuneACCESS table, in-frame sequences only. Its copies lack some clones; in the studies checked, an unresolved V gene accounts for under half of them, and the cause for the rest is not known. Across this sample there are about 74,000 clones, with approximately 80% seen only once. Over 0.45% of the sample belongs to the ten largest clones. This specimen's time point label, per the study, means: pre-transplant. Material: CD4+ T cells from blood, obtained before liver transplant. Source of these receptors: a human donor who received a liver transplant.

The rearrangement links TRBV28 to TRBJ1-1, with 8 nucleotides matching TRBD1. V trimming: 5 bases; J trimming: 4 bases; junction bases outside the gene matches: 12. The CDR3 is made up of 16 amino acids. Per the germline V gene, CDR1 is MDHEN and CDR2 is SYDVKM. CDR3 DNA: TGTGCCAGCAGTCAGATAGGACAGGGAAGAATCACTGAAGCTTTCTTT. Protein product: CASSQIGQGRITEAFF.

The DNA of the CDR3 is TGCGCCAGCAGCCAATCACGGGTGGCCAAAAACATTCAGTACTTC. This encodes CASSQSRVAKNIQYF. The V call is TRBV4-3, the J call TRBJ2-4; D is unclear. Germline values: CDR1 LGHNA, CDR2 YSLEER. V was trimmed by 2 bases and J by 1 base, leaving 9 bases between them. This CDR3 is built from 15 residues.

V usage is TRBV29-1 and J usage is TRBJ2-5, with D unclear. The V gene lost 4 bases and the J gene lost 5 bases, with 17 bases spanning the gap. This CDR3 has 14 amino acids. Germline CDR1 reads SQVTM; CDR2 reads ANQGSEA. CDR3 amino acids: CSVGRIRSLETQYF. The CDR3 region has the DNA TGCAGCGTTGGACGGATTAGGAGCTTGGAGACCCAGTACTTC.

This chain connects TRBV7-2 to TRBJ2-2; tentative D call: TRBD1 (5 bases). Trimming took off 3 bases at V and 6 bases at J, with 14 bases between the two ends. The CDR3 length is 15 residues. The V gene's germline CDR1 is SGHTA and CDR2 FQGNSA. The CDR3 sequence: CASSFRQGGSGELFF. CDR3 DNA: TGTGCCAGCAGCTTTAGGCAGGGTGGATCCGGGGAGCTGTTTTTT.

The V call is TRBV28, the J call TRBJ2-1; D is perhaps TRBD2 (6 bases). The CDR3 is 16 amino acids. V lost 0 bases and J lost 4, with 13 bases in between. Looked up from germline, CDR1 is MDHEN and CDR2 is SYDVKM. The CDR3 protein is CASSLWEGVAYNEQFF. The CDR3 DNA follows: TGTGCCAGCAGTTTATGGGAGGGAGTTGCGTACAATGAGCAGTTCTTC.

The chain carries TRBV28 and TRBJ1-4; D not resolved. This CDR3 has 17 residues. Germline V lookup: CDR1 MDHEN, CDR2 SYDVKM. With 4 bases removed from V and 9 bases from J, the gap between germline ends came to 24 bases. The DNA of the CDR3 is TGTGCCAGCAGTTCCCCCCTGGACTGGGCGGGTTTGAAAAAACTGTTTTTT. It specifies CASSSPLDWAGLKKLFF.

The chain couples TRBV10-3 to TRBJ1-1, with unresolved D. V gave up 4 bases and J gave up 3 bases, with 9 bases separating them. The CDR3 consists of 13 residues. CDR1 and CDR2 (germline): ENHRY, SYGVKD. The CDR3 DNA reads as TGTGCCATCAGTGGGGGTGGGGACACTGAAGCTTTCTTT. Its protein product is CAISGGGDTEAFF.

This sequence joins TRBV10-2 and TRBJ1-4; no clear D. Germline values: CDR1 WSHSY, CDR2 SAAADI. V was pared by 3 bases and J by 0 bases, with 11 bases between. This CDR3 is built from 16 residues. CDR3 region: CASSDISRTTNEKLFF. Here the CDR3 DNA reads TGCGCCAGCAGTGATATTTCAAGAACAACTAATGAAAAACTGTTTTTT.

The chain uses TRBV11-3 and TRBJ2-2; TRBD2 might be the D (5 bases). This CDR3 contains 13 residues. Trimming removed 3 bases from V and 5 bases from J, with 7 bases in between. Germline CDR1 SGHNT, CDR2 YENEEA. CDR3 protein: CASSFTRTGELFF. CDR3 DNA sequence: TGTGCCAGCAGCTTTACTAGGACCGGGGAGCTGTTTTTT.

The V and J genes are TRBV5-8 and TRBJ2-2, with D maybe TRBD1 (6 bases). The CDR3 runs to 16 residues. V dropped 4 bases and J dropped 4 bases, with 17 bases sitting between them. Germline CDR1 is SGHTS and CDR2 is YDEGEE. The CDR3 sequence: CASSHGIQGGTGELFF. The CDR3 nucleotides are TGTGCCAGCAGCCACGGGATACAGGGTGGCACCGGGGAGCTGTTTTTT.

The chain has TRBV18 and TRBJ1-2; TRBD1 might be the D (6 bases). V lost 3 bases to trimming and J lost 0 bases, with 11 bases between them. From germline, CDR1 is KGHSH and CDR2 LQKENI. The CDR3 is made up of 15 amino acids. This CDR3 reads CASSPGTTSNYGYTF. In DNA, the CDR3 is TGTGCCAGCTCACCCGGGACAACTTCTAACTATGGCTACACCTTC.

This clone was detected a few times. This chain links TRBV28 with TRBJ1-3; no reliable D call. Germline CDR1 and CDR2: MDHEN and SYDVKM. CDR3 length: 20 amino acids. V lost 5 bases to trimming and J lost 0 bases, with 26 bases between them. The CDR3: CASSPRGPGSTLTSGNTIYF. CDR3 DNA sequence: TGTGCCAGCAGTCCCCGCGGGCCAGGATCTACGCTTACCTCTGGAAACACCATATATTTT.

The V gene is TRBV4-1, the J gene TRBJ1-1; D is ambiguous. V lost 1 base to trimming and J lost 5 bases, with 11 bases between them. Germline V gives CDR1 MGHRA, CDR2 YSYEKL. The CDR3 runs 14 residues. CDR3 in amino acids: CASSQVDPGTEAFF. In DNA, the CDR3 is TGCGCCAGCAGCCAAGTCGACCCGGGAACTGAAGCTTTCTTT.

The rearrangement joins TRBV2 to TRBJ1-1; the D gene is possibly TRBD1 (5 bases). The CDR3 is 13 amino acids. V shed 8 bases and J shed 6 bases, with 16 bases lying between them. Looked up from germline, CDR1 is SNHLY and CDR2 is FYNNEI. The CDR3 DNA sequence: TGTGCCAGCGGGAGGGGCCTAGGCGCTGAAGCTTTCTTT. Translated: CASGRGLGAEAFF.

The sample holds one count of this clone. The genes are TRBV7-9 and TRBJ2-3; 7 bases are a match to TRBD2. The CDR3 length is 15 residues. Germline CDR1 is SEHNR and CDR2 is FQNEAQ (reference sequence). The V segment lost 6 bases and the J segment 3 bases; nucleotides outside the gene matches: 9. The CDR3 region has the DNA TGTGCCAGCAGACCCCCCGGGGGGAGAACAGATACGCAGTATTTT. Its protein is CASRPPGGRTDTQYF.

The chain uses TRBV2 and TRBJ2-5; perhaps D is TRBD1 or TRBD2 (5 bases each). The tail of the sequence fits TRBJ2-7 better, so the J call may be wrong. The CDR3 covers 12 residues. Germline values: CDR1 SNHLY, CDR2 FYNNEI. CDR3 bases: TGTGCCAGCTCCGAGGGGTTTTACGAGCAGTACTTC. This gives the protein CASSEGFYEQYF.

The DNA of the CDR3 is TGTGCCAGTCGTAACTCAGGTGCCCTCAATCAGCCCCAGCATTTT. Protein: CASRNSGALNQPQHF. This sequence joins TRBV6-1 and TRBJ1-5; D call uncertain. The CDR3 has 15 residues. The germline V gene encodes CDR1 MNHNS and CDR2 SASEGT. With 9 bases removed from V and 3 bases from J, the gap between germline ends came to 18 bases.

Only a few counts were recorded for this clone. This chain connects TRBV7-3 to TRBJ2-2, with TRBD1 as a possible D gene (6 bases). The V and J ends lost 0 bases and 7 bases respectively, with 15 bases between them. The CDR3 has 16 residues. Germline V gene sequence: CDR1 SGHTA, CDR2 FQGTGA. CDR3 DNA sequence: TGTGCCAGCAGCTTAACCCCTCCGGACAGTGGCGGGGAGCTGTTTTTT. Translation gives CASSLTPPDSGGELFF.

The chain is built from TRBV18 and TRBJ1-3; D might be TRBD1 (5 bases). V was pared by 6 bases and J by 0 bases, with 15 bases between. Germline lookup yields CDR1 KGHSH and CDR2 LQKENI. This CDR3 comprises 16 residues. The CDR3 nucleotides read TGTGCCAGCTCGAAGAACCCCGGGGGCTCTGGAAACACCATATATTTT. It translates to CASSKNPGGSGNTIYF.

This sequence joins TRBV5-1 and TRBJ2-3; 10 bases are a match to TRBD1. Per germline, CDR1 SGHRS and CDR2 YFSETQ. V lost 2 bases to trimming and J lost 4 bases; unmatched junction nucleotides: 4. The CDR3 is 15 amino acids. CDR3 residues: CASSFQTGGADTQYF. The CDR3, as DNA: TGCGCCAGCAGCTTCCAGACAGGGGGCGCAGATACGCAGTATTTT.

The chain joins TRBV7-3 to TRBJ2-2; D possibly corresponds to TRBD2 (6 bases). The germline V gene has CDR1 SGHTA and CDR2 FQGTGA. The CDR3 sequence is 17 residues long. V was clipped by 2 bases and J by 3 bases, with 16 bases between them. The CDR3 coding sequence is TGTGCCAGCAGCTTATGGGCCGGGAGAGGAGACACCGGGGAGCTGTTTTTT. Its protein product is CASSLWAGRGDTGELFF.

The chain links TRBV7-8 to TRBJ2-1; 8 bases match TRBD2. Germline V gives CDR1 SGHVS, CDR2 FQNEAQ. The V gene end was trimmed by 5 bases and the J gene end by 0 bases; junction bases not matched to a gene: 9. The CDR3 is 17 amino acids. CDR3 protein: CASSPFRGLGSYNEQFF. CDR3 nucleotides: TGTGCCAGCAGCCCGTTCCGGGGACTAGGCTCCTACAATGAGCAGTTCTTC.

The chain combines TRBV30 with TRBJ1-1, with D perhaps matching TRBD1 (5 bases). The CDR3 runs to 12 residues. V lost 1 base to trimming and J lost 7 bases, with 10 bases between them. In germline, CDR1 is GTSNPN, CDR2 SVGIG (reference sequence). The DNA of the CDR3 is TGTGCCTGGAGTGCCGGAGGGGTTGAAGCTTTCTTT. It codes for CAWSAGGVEAFF.

The chain uses TRBV6-6 and TRBJ2-1, with 7 bases identical to TRBD1. The junction had 6 bases not matched to a gene; V was cut back by 0 bases and J by 10 bases. The length of the CDR3 is 14 residues. Germline-derived CDR1 and CDR2 are MNHNY and SVGAGI (reference sequence). The CDR3, as DNA: TGTGCCAGCAGTTACTCCCAAACGACAGGGGAGCAGTTCTTC. Its protein product is CASSYSQTTGEQFF.

The CDR3 region is CASSPVRAGGYTF. The CDR3 DNA reads TGTGCCAGCAGCCCTGTGAGGGCGGGGGGCTACACCTTC. J is TRBJ1-2 and V is TRBV7-2; D is unresolved. Between the trimmed V and J ends, which lost 5 bases and 8 bases, there was a span of 15 bases. The CDR3 contains 13 residues. Germline CDR1 and CDR2: SGHTA and FQGNSA.

The genes are TRBV18 and TRBJ2-7, with D perhaps TRBD1 (6 bases). The V end lost 0 bases, the J end lost 6 bases, and 21 bases lay between the germline ends. CDR1 is KGHSH, CDR2 LQKENI, per germline. The CDR3 sequence is 17 residues long. CDR3 amino acids: CASSPPGRGSSVGEQYF. Here the CDR3 DNA reads TGTGCCAGCTCACCACCGGGCAGGGGTTCGTCCGTGGGCGAGCAGTACTTC. Full variable domain (outside the CDR3, taken from reference TRBV18 and TRBJ2-7): NAGVMQNPRHLVRRRGQEARLRCSPMKGHSHVYWYRQLPEEGLKFMVYLQKENIIDESGMPKERFSAEFPKEGPSILRIQQVVRGDSAAYFCASSPPGRGSSVGEQYFGPGTRLTVT.

The rearrangement joins TRBV5-1 to TRBJ2-7; TRBD2 is a possible D gene (6 bases). This CDR3 region has 15 residues. Germline CDR1 and CDR2: SGHRS and YFSETQ. V was shortened by 0 bases and J by 0 bases, with 10 bases between the two germline ends. The CDR3 sequence: CASSLGEVHSYEQYF. In nucleotides, the CDR3 is TGCGCCAGCAGCTTGGGGGAGGTCCACTCCTACGAGCAGTACTTC.

This chain links TRBV14 with TRBJ2-7, with D possibly TRBD2 on 6 matching bases. The CDR3 extends over 14 amino acids. Germline values: CDR1 SGHDN, CDR2 FVKESK. Between the trimmed V and J ends, which lost 4 bases and 3 bases, there was a span of 13 bases. CDR3 nucleotides: TGTGCCAGCAGCCGCCGTGGTAGCGGCTACGAGCAGTACTTC. Translated, it gives CASSRRGSGYEQYF.

The chain carries TRBV5-1 and TRBJ2-3; either TRBD1 or TRBD2 may fit D (5 bases each). CDR3 size: 15 residues. V dropped 6 bases and J dropped 1 base, with 15 bases sitting between them. The germline CDR1 and CDR2 sequences are SGHRS and YFSETQ. The CDR3 nucleotides read TGCGCCAGCAAACCGGGACCGACGGGCACAGATACGCAGTATTTT. It yields the protein CASKPGPTGTDTQYF.

This chain links TRBV2 with TRBJ2-2; 8 bases match TRBD2. From germline, CDR1 is SNHLY and CDR2 FYNNEI. The junction had 16 bases not matched to a gene; V was cut back by 8 bases and J by 5 bases. The CDR3 runs to 17 residues. CDR3 DNA sequence: TGTGCCAGCGGACTAGAGAGGAGCGGGAGCAATACCGGGGAGCTGTTTTTT. Protein sequence: CASGLERSGSNTGELFF.

This chain links TRBV7-2 with TRBJ2-6; D remains unclear. Germline CDR1 and CDR2: SGHTA and FQGNSA. The CDR3 totals 14 residues. Trimming left V 5 bases short and J 4 bases short, with 9 bases between. The DNA of the CDR3 is TGTGCCAGCAGCCTGCCTCGGGGGGCCAACGTCCTGACTTTC. Protein sequence: CASSLPRGANVLTF.